This TCR beta chain was recovered during a study of graft-versus-host responses after intestinal transplantation. Overall study context: Recipients uniformly received anti-thymocyte globulin induction, followed by tacrolimus and steroids for around 3 years.

The table came from immunoSEQ multiplex PCR; TCRdb's copy has only in-frame clones and leaves some out. The table shows roughly 130,000 clones, with 80% to 95% occurring only once. As concerns this clone: Its specificity is not known.

Study results and caveats: Early after transplant, HvG declines were associated with peak levels of circulating GvH clones. Ileal or blood samples showed some GvH clones first, and such clones were also found in recipient marrow.

This TCR was recovered from a human donor who received an intestinal transplant. The source material was unstimulated CD4+ T cells sorted from spleen or lymph node cells, sampled before intestinal transplant.

The CDR3 spells CASSTRTSGSQETQYF. Here the CDR3 DNA reads TGTGCCAGTAGTACTCGGACTAGCGGCTCCCAAGAGACCCAGTACTTC. V and J are TRBV19 and TRBJ2-5, with TRBD2 identical over 10 bases. The V gene end was trimmed by 4 bases and the J gene end by 1 base; junction bases not matched to a gene: 6. CDR1 is LNHDA and CDR2 is SQIVND in the germline V gene (reference sequence). CDR3 length: 16 amino acids.